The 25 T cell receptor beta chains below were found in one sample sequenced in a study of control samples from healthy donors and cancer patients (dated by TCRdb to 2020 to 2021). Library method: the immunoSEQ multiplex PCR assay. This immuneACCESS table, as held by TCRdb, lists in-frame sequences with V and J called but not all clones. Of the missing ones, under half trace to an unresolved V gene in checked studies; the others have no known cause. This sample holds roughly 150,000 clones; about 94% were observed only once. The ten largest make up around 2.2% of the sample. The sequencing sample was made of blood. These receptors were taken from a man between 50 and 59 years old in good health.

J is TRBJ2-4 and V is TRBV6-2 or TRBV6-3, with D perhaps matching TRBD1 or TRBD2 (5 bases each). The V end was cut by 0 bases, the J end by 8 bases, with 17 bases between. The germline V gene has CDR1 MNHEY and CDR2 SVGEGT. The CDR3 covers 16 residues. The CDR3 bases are TGTGCCAGCAGTTACTCGGGGGAGCTGGGGGTGGACATTCAGTACTTC. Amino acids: CASSYSGELGVDIQYF.

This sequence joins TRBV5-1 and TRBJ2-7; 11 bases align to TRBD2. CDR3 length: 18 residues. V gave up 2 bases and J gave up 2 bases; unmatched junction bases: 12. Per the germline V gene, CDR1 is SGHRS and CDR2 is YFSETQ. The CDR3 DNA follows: TGCGCCAGCAGCTTAGGCGGGACTAGCGGCCTCACGGCCTACGAGCAGTACTTC. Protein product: CASSLGGTSGLTAYEQYF.

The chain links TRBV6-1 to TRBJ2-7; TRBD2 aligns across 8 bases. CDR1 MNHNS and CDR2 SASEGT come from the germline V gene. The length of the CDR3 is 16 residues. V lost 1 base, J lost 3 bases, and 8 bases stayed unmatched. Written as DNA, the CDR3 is TGTGCCAGCAGTGAAGACCCCACTAGCGGCCTCTACGAGCAGTACTTC. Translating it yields CASSEDPTSGLYEQYF.

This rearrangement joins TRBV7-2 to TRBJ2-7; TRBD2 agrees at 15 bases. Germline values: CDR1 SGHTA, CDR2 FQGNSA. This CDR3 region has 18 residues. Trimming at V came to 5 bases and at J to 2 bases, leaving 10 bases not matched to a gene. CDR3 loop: CASSPARGLAGGPYEQYF. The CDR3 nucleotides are TGTGCCAGCAGCCCCGCCCGGGGACTAGCGGGAGGTCCCTACGAGCAGTACTTC.

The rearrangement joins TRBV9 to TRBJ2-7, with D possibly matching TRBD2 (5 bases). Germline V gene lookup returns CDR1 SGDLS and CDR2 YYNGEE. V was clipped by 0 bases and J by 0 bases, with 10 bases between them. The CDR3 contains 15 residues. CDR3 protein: CASSVGSGSSYEQYF. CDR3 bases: TGTGCCAGCAGCGTAGGGAGCGGAAGCTCCTACGAGCAGTACTTC.

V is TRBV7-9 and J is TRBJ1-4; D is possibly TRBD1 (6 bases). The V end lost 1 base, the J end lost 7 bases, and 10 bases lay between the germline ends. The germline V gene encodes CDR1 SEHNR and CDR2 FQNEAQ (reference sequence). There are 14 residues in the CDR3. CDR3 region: CASSLVGGTEKLFF. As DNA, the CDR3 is TGTGCCAGCAGCTTAGTCGGGGGCACTGAAAAACTGTTTTTT.

The CDR3 DNA follows: TGTGCCAGCAGTTTCCTAGCGAAGACGCAGTATTTT. Translating it yields CASSFLAKTQYF. The rearrangement joins TRBV14 to TRBJ2-3, with D possibly matching TRBD2 (6 bases). The CDR3 runs to 12 residues. V shed 6 bases and J shed 9 bases, with 13 bases lying between them. Germline V CDR1 and CDR2: SGHDN, FVKESK.

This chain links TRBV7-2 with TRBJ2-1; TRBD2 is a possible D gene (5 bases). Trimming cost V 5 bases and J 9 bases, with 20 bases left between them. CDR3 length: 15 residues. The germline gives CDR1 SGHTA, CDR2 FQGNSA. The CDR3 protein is CASSPSRGLQGEQFF. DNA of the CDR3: TGTGCCAGCAGCCCCTCACGAGGGTTGCAAGGTGAGCAGTTCTTC.

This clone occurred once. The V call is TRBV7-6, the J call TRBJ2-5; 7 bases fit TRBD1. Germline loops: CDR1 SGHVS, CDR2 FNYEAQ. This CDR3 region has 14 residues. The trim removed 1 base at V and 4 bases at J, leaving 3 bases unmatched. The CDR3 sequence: CASSLEQGTETQYF. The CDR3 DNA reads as TGTGCCAGCAGCTTAGAACAGGGGACAGAGACCCAGTACTTC.

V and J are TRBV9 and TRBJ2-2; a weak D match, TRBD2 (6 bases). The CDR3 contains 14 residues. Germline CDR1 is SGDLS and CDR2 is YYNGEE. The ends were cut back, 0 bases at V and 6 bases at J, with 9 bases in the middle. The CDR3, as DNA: TGTGCCAGCAGCGTAGGGCTAGCGTCCGGGGAGCTGTTTTTT. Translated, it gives CASSVGLASGELFF.

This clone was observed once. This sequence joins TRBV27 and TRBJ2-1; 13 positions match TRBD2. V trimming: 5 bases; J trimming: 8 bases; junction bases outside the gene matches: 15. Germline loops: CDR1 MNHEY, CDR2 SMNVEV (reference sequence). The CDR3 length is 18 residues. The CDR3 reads CASSPTRGLAGMVDEQFF. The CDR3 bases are TGTGCCAGCAGTCCGACTCGGGGACTAGCGGGAATGGTCGATGAGCAGTTCTTC.

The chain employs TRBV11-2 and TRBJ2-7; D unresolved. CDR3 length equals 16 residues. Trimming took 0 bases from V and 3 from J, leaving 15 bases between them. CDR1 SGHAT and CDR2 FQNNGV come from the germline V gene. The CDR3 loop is CASSLEVGFTLYEQYF. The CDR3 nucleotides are TGTGCCAGCAGCTTAGAAGTGGGCTTTACGCTCTACGAGCAGTACTTC. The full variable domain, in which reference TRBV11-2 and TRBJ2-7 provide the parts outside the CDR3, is EAGVAQSPRYKIIEKRQSVAFWCNPISGHATLYWYQQILGQGPKLLIQFQNNGVVDDSQLPKDRFSAERLKGVDSTLKIQPAKLEDSAVYLCASSLEVGFTLYEQYFGPGTRLTVT.

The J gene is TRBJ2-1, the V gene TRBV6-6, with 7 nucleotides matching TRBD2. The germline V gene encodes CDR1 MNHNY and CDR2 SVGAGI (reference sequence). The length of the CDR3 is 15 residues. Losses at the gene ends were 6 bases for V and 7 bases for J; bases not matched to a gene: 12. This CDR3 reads CASSTSGRAGNEQFF. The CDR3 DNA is TGTGCCAGCAGCACATCTGGGAGGGCTGGGAATGAGCAGTTCTTC.

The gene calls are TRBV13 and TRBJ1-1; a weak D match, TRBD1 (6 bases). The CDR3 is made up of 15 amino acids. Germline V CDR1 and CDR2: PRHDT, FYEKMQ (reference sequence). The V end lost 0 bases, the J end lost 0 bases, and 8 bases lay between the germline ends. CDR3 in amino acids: CASSLGGALNTEAFF. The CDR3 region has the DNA TGTGCCAGCAGCTTAGGGGGGGCGCTGAACACTGAAGCTTTCTTT. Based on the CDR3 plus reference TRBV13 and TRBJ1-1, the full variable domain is AAGVIQSPRHLIKEKRETATLKCYPIPRHDTVYWYQQGPGQDPQFLISFYEKMQSDKGSIPDRFSAQQFSDYHSELNMSSLELGDSALYFCASSLGGALNTEAFFGQGTRLTVV.

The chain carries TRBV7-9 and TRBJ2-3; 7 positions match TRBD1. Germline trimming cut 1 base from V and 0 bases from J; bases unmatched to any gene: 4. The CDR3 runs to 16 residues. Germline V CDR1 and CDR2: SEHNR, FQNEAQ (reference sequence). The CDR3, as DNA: TGTGCCAGCAGCTTAGTTGGGACAGCGAGCACAGATACGCAGTATTTT. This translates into CASSLVGTASTDTQYF.

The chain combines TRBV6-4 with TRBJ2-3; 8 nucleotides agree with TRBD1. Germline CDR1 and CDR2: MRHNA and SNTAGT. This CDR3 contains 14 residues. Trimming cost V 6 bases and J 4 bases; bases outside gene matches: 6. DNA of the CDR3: TGTGCCAGCAGCCCCGGACAGGGTTCAGATACGCAGTATTTT. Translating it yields CASSPGQGSDTQYF.

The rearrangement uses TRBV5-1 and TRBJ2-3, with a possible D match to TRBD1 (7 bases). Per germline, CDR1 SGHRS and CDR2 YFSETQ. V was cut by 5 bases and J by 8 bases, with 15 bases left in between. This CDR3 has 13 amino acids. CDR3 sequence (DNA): TGCGCCAGCAGGGACCTGGAGGGGGCTACGCAGTATTTT. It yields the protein CASRDLEGATQYF.

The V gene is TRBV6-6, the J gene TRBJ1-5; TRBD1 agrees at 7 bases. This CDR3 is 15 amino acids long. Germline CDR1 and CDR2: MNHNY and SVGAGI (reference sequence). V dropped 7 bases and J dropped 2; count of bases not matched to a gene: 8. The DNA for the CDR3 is TGTGCCAGCACCCCTAGAACAGGGGGCAATCAGCCCCAGCATTTT. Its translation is CASTPRTGGNQPQHF.

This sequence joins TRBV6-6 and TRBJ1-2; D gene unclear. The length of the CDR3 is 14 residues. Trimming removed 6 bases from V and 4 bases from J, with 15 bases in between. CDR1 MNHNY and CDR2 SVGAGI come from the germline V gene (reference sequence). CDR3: CASRPTGYGYGYTF. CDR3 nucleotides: TGTGCCAGCAGACCCACGGGTTATGGCTATGGCTACACCTTC.

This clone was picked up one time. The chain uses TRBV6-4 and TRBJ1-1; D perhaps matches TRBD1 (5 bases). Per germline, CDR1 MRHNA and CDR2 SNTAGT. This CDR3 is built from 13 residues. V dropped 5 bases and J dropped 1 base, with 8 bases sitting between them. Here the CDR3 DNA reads TGTGCCAGCAGTCTCGGACAGAACACTGAAGCTTTCTTT. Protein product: CASSLGQNTEAFF.

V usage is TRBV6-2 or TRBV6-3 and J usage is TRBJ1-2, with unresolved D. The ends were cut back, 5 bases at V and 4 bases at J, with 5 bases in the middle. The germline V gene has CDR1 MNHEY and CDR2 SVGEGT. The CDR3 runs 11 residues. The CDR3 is CASSTRYGYTF. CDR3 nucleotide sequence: TGTGCCAGCAGTACACGCTATGGCTACACCTTC.

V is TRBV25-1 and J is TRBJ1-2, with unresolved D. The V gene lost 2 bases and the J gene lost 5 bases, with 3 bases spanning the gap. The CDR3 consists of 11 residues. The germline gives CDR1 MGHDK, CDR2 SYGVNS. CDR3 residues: CASSESYGYTF. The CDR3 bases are TGTGCCAGCAGTGAAAGTTATGGCTACACCTTC.

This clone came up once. The CDR3 loop is CASSLWGTGATPRLETQYF. The CDR3 nucleotides read TGCGCCAGCAGCTTGTGGGGAACAGGGGCGACGCCAAGACTGGAGACCCAGTACTTC. The rearrangement joins TRBV5-1 to TRBJ2-5; 7 nucleotides agree with TRBD1. This CDR3 is built from 19 residues. CDR1 is SGHRS and CDR2 is YFSETQ in the germline V gene. J gave up 5 bases and V 1 base, and 20 bases lay outside the gene matches.

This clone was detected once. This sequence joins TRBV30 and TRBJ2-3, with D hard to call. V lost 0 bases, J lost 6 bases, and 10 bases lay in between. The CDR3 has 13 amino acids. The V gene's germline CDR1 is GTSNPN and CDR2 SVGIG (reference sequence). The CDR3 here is CAWSVLVADTQYF. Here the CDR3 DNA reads TGTGCCTGGAGTGTATTAGTGGCGGATACGCAGTATTTT.

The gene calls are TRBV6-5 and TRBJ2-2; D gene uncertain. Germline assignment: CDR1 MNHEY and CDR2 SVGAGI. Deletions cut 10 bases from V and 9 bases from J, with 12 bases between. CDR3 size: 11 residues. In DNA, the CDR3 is TGTGCCACCCATCTTAACCGGGAGCTGTTTTTT. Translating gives CATHLNRELFF.